This T cell receptor (beta chain) was sequenced for a study of blood T cell repertoires in COVID-19. Study-wide context: COVID-19 samples from acute and convalescent phases originated in the United States, Italy and Spain. T cells, B-cell-depleted T cells, or PBMCs supplied cDNA or gDNA.

This clone showed up just once. In the original processing: Cell counts per sample came from amplifying reference gene primers. The repertoire was sequenced with immunoSEQ multiplex PCR; TCRdb's copy has only in-frame clones and lacks some. V and J calls plus clone size are reproduced from that table; the DNA served to infer D and trimming. This table holds a few hundred thousand clones, more than 80% found once. V was pared by 6 bases and J by 6 bases, with 2 bases of the junction left unmatched. Germline CDR1 WNHNN, CDR2 SYGVQD (reference sequence). The CDR3 extends over 14 amino acids. This sequence was found in a man between 35 and 55 years old with acute or convalescent COVID-19. Sequencing was carried out using peripheral blood. This rearrangement joins TRBV10-1 to TRBJ2-2; 12 bases agree with TRBD1. CDR3 sequence: CASSRDRGPGELFF. CDR3 in DNA: TGCGCCAGCAGCCGGGACAGGGGGCCCGGGGAGCTGTTTTTT.